This T cell receptor beta chain was identified during a study of blood T cell repertoires in COVID-19. This study enrolled people aged roughly 18 to 100 from 20 to 25 US geographic areas. V was clipped by 1 base and J by 6 bases, with 9 bases between them. CDR1 and CDR2 (germline): SEHNR, FQNEAQ (reference sequence). The CDR3 loop spans 13 amino acids. Measured with immunoSEQ multiplex PCR; TCRdb has only the in-frame clones, and not every one. The table has fewer than 200,000 clones, 84% seen once. The receptor was derived from a man aged 50 to 60 who had recovered from COVID-19. V and J are TRBV7-9 and TRBJ1-2; a possible D gene is TRBD1 (6 bases). Source material: PBMCs or T cells enriched from blood (not recorded which). CDR3 region: CASSLGTAHGYTF. CDR3 coding DNA: TGTGCCAGCAGCTTAGGGACAGCTCATGGCTACACCTTC.